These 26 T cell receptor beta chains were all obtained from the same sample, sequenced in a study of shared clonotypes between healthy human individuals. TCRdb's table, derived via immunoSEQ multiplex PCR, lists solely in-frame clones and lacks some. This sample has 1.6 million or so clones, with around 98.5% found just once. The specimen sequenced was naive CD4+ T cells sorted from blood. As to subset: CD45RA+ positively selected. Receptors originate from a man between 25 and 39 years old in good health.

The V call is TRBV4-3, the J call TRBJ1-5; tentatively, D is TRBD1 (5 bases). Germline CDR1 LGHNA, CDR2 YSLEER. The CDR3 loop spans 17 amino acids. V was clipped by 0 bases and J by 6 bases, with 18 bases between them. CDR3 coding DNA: TGCGCCAGCAGCCAAGAACCCCCGCCAGGGTCGCTTCAGCCCCAGCATTTT. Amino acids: CASSQEPPPGSLQPQHF.

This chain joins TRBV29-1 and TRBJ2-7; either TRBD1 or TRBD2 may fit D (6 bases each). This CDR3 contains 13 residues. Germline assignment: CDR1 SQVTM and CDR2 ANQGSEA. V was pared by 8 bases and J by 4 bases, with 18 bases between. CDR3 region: CSYRRGLAYEQYF. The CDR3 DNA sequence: TGCAGCTATCGGAGGGGGTTGGCTTACGAGCAGTACTTC.

The CDR3 DNA reads TGTGCCAGCAGCTCTCTAATCGTGGGATTCCGCTCCTACAATGAGCAGTTCTTC. Residues: CASSSLIVGFRSYNEQFF. The rearrangement uses TRBV7-9 and TRBJ2-1, with D hard to call. This CDR3 comprises 18 residues. V shed 4 bases and J shed 0 bases, with 19 bases lying between them. CDR1 SEHNR and CDR2 FQNEAQ come from the germline V gene (reference sequence).

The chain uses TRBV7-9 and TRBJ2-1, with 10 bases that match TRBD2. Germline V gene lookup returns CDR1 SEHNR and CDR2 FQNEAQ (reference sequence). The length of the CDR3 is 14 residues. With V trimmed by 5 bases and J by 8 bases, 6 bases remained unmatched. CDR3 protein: CASSRLAGIYEQFF. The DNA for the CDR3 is TGTGCCAGCAGCAGACTAGCGGGCATTTATGAGCAGTTCTTC. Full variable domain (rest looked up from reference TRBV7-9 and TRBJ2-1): DTGVSQNPRHKITKRGQNVTFRCDPISEHNRLYWYRQTLGQGPEFLTYFQNEAQLEKSRLLSDRFSAERPKGSFSTLEIQRTEQGDSAMYLCASSRLAGIYEQFFGPGTRLTVL.

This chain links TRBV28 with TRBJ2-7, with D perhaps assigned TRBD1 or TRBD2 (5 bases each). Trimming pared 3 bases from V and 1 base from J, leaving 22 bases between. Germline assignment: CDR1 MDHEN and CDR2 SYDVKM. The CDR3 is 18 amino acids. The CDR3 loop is CASSFTGAWPLVSYEQYF. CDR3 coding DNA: TGTGCCAGCAGTTTCACCGGGGCTTGGCCCCTAGTGTCCTACGAGCAGTACTTC.

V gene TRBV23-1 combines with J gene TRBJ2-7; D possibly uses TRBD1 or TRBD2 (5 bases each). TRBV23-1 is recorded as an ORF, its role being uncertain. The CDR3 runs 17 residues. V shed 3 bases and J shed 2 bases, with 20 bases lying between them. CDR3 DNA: TGCGCCAGCAGTCAGGGACCCATTTCACCGGCAGCCTACGAGCAGTACTTC. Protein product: CASSQGPISPAAYEQYF.

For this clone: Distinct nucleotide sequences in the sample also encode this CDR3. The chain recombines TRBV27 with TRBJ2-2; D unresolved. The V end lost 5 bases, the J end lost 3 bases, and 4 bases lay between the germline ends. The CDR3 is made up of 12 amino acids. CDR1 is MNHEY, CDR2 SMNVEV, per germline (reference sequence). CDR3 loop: CASSPYTGELFF. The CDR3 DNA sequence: TGTGCCAGCAGTCCCTACACCGGGGAGCTGTTTTTT.

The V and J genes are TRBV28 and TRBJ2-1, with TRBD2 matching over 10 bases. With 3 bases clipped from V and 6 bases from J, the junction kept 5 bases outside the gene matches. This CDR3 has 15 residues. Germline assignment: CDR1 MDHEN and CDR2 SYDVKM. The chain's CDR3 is CASSLRTSGINEQFF. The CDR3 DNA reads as TGTGCCAGCAGTTTGCGCACTAGCGGGATCAATGAGCAGTTCTTC.

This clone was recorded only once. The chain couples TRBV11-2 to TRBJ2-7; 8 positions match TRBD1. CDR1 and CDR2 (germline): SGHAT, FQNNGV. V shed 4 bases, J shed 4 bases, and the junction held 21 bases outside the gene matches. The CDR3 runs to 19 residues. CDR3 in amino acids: CASSSVRAGGRDRRYEQYF. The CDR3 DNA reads TGTGCCAGCAGCTCAGTTAGGGCAGGGGGCCGGGATCGGAGGTACGAGCAGTACTTC.

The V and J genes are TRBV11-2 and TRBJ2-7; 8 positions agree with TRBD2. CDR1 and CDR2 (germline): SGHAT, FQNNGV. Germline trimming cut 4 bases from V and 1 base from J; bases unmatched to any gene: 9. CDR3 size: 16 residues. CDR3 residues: CASSSYGRARSYEQYF. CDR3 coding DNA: TGTGCCAGCAGCTCCTACGGGAGGGCTCGTTCCTACGAGCAGTACTTC.

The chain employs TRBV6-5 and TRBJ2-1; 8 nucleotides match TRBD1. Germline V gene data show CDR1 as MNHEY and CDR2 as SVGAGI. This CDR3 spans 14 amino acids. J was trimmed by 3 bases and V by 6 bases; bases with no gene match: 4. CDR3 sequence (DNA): TGTGCCAGCAGGGGACAGGAGTACTACAATGAGCAGTTCTTC. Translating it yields CASRGQEYYNEQFF.

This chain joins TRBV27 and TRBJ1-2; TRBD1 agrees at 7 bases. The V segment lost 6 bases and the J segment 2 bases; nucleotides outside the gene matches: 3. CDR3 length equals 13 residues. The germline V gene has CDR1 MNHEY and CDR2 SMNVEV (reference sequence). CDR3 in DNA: TGTGCCAGCAGGACGGGACAGAACTATGGCTACACCTTC. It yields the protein CASRTGQNYGYTF.

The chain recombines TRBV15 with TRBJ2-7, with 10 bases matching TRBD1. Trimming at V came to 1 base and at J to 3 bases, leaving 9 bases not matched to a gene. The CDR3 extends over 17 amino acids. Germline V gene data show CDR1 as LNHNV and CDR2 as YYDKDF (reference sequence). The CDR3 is CATSRVTGTGAHYEQYF. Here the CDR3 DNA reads TGTGCCACCAGCAGAGTAACCGGGACAGGGGCCCACTACGAGCAGTACTTC.

The CDR3 here is CASRQNLGQANEQYF. DNA for the CDR3: TGTGCCAGCAGGCAAAACCTCGGACAGGCCAACGAGCAGTACTTC. The gene calls are TRBV6-6 and TRBJ2-7; 7 bases are a match to TRBD1. The CDR3 length is 15 residues. In germline, CDR1 is MNHNY, CDR2 SVGAGI (reference sequence). J gave up 5 bases and V 6 bases, and 13 bases lay outside the gene matches.

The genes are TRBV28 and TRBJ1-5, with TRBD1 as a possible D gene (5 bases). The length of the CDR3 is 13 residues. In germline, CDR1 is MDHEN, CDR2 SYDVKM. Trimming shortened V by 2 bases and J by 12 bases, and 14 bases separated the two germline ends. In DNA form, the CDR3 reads TGTGCCAGCAGTTTAATTGGTCGGGACTTCCAGCATTTT. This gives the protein CASSLIGRDFQHF. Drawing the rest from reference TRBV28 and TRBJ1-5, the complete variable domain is DVKVTQSSRYLVKRTGEKVFLECVQDMDHENMFWYRQDPGLGLRLIYFSYDVKMKEKGDIPEGYSVSREKKERFSLILESASTNQTSMYLCASSLIGRDFQHFGDGTRLSIL.

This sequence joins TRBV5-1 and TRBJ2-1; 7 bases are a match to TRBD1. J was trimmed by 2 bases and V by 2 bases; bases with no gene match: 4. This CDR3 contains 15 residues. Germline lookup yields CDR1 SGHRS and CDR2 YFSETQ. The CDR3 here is CASSLTGTAYNEQFF. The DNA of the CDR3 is TGCGCCAGCAGCTTAACCGGGACAGCCTACAATGAGCAGTTCTTC.

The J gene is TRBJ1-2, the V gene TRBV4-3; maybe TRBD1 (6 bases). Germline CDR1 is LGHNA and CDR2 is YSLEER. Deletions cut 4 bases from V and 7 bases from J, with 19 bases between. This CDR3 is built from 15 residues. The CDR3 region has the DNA TGCGCCAGCAGCCCGCAGGACAGTCACATTCGTGGCTACACCTTC. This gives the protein CASSPQDSHIRGYTF.

DNA of the CDR3: TGTGCCAGCAACCGCGGGGTTAGCACAGATACGCAGTATTTT. Amino acids: CASNRGVSTDTQYF. The chain is built from TRBV7-9 and TRBJ2-3, with D possibly being TRBD2 (6 bases). Germline loops: CDR1 SEHNR, CDR2 FQNEAQ (reference sequence). V lost 7 bases, J lost 0 bases, and 11 bases lay in between. CDR3 length equals 14 residues.

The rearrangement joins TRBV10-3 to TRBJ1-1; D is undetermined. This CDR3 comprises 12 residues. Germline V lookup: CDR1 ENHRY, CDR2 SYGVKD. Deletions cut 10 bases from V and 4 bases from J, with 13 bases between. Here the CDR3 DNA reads TGTGCCACTCAAGCGGTGAGCACTGAAGCTTTCTTT. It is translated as CATQAVSTEAFF.

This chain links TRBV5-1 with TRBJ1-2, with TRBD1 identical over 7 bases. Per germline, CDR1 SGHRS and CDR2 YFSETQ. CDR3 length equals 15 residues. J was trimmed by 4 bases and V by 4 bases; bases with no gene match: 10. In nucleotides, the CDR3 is TGCGCCAGCAGCCCCGGGACAGTCGGGGTCTATGGCTACACCTTC. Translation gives CASSPGTVGVYGYTF.

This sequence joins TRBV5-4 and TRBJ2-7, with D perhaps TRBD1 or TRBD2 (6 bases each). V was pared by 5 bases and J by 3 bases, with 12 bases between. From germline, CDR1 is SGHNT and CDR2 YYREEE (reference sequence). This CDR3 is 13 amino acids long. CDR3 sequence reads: CASSRQDYYEQYF. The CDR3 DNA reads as TGTGCCAGCAGTCGACAGGACTACTACGAGCAGTACTTC.

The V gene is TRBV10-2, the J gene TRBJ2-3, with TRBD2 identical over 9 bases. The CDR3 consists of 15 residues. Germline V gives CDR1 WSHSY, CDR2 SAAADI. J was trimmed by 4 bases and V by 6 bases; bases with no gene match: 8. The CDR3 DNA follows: TGCGCCAGCAGCTTCATAGCGGGAGAGGCAGATACGCAGTATTTT. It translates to CASSFIAGEADTQYF.

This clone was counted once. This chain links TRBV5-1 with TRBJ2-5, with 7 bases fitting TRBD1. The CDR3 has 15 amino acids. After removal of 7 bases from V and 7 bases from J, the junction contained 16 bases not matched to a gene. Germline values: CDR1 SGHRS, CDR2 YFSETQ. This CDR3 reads CASGVPTGVEVTQYF. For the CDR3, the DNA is TGCGCCAGCGGGGTCCCCACAGGGGTGGAAGTGACCCAGTACTTC.

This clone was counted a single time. The CDR3 protein is CASKGTGTSYEQYF. The CDR3 bases are TGTGCCAGCAAGGGGACAGGGACCTCCTACGAGCAGTACTTC. This chain uses TRBV2 with TRBJ2-7, with TRBD1 identical over 9 bases. With V trimmed by 7 bases and J by 0 bases, 4 bases remained unmatched. Per germline, CDR1 SNHLY and CDR2 FYNNEI. This CDR3 is built from 14 residues.

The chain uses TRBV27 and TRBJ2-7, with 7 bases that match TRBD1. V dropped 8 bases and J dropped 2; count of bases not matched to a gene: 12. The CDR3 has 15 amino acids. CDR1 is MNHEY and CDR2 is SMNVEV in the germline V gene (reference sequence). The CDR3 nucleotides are TGTGCCAGCTCCTTGACAGGGAGCCTAGCCTACGAGCAGTACTTC. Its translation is CASSLTGSLAYEQYF.

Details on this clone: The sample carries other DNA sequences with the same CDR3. This CDR3 is CASSPTTAYNEQFF. As DNA, the CDR3 is TGTGCCAGCTCACCAACAACAGCCTACAATGAGCAGTTCTTC. The chain carries TRBV18 and TRBJ2-1; D remains unclear. With 2 bases removed from V and 2 bases from J, the gap between germline ends came to 7 bases. Germline loops: CDR1 KGHSH, CDR2 LQKENI. The CDR3 loop spans 14 amino acids.